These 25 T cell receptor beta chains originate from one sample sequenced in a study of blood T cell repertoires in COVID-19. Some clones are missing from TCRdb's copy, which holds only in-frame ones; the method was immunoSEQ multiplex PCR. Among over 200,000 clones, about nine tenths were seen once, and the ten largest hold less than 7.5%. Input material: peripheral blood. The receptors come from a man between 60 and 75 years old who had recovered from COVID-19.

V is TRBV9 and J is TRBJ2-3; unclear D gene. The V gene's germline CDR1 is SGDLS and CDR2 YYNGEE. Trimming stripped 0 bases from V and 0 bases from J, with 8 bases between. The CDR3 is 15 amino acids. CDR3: CASSVGARSTDTQYF. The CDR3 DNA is TGTGCCAGCAGCGTAGGAGCCAGGAGCACAGATACGCAGTATTTT.

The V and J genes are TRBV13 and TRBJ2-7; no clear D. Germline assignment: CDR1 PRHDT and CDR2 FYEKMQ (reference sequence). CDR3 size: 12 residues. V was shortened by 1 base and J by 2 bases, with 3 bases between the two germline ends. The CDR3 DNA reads TGTGCCAGCAGCTTAGATACCTACGAGCAGTACTTC. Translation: CASSLDTYEQYF.

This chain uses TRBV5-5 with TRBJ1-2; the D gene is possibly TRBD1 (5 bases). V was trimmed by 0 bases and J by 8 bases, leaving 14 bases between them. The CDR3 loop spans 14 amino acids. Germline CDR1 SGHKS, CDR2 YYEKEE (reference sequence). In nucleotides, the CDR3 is TGTGCCAGCAGCTTGGGTCCAGGGCCGGAGGGCTACACCTTC. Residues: CASSLGPGPEGYTF.

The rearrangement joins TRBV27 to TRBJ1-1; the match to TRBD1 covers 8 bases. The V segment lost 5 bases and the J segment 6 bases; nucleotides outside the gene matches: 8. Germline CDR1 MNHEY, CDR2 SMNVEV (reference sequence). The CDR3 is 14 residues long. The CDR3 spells CASSPRQGSAEAFF. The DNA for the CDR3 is TGTGCCAGCAGTCCGAGACAGGGGTCGGCTGAAGCTTTCTTT.

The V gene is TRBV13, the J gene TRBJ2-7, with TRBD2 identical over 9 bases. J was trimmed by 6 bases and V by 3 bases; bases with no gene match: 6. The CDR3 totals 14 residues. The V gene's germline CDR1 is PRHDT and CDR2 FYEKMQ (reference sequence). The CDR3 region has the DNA TGTGCCAGCAGCTTCGGCGGGAGGGCCCTCGAGCAGTACTTC. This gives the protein CASSFGGRALEQYF.

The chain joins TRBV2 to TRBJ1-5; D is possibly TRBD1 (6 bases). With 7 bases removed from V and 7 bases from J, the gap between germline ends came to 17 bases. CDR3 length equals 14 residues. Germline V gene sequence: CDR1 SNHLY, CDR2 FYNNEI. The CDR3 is CASKSGEGGQPQHF. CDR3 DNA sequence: TGTGCCAGCAAGTCGGGGGAGGGGGGGCAGCCCCAGCATTTT.

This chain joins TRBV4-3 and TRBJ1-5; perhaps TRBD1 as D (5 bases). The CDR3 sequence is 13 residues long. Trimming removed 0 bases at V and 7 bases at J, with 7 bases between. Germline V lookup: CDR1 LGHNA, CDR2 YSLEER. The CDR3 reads CASSQDQGQPQHF. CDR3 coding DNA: TGCGCCAGCAGCCAAGATCAGGGACAGCCCCAGCATTTT.

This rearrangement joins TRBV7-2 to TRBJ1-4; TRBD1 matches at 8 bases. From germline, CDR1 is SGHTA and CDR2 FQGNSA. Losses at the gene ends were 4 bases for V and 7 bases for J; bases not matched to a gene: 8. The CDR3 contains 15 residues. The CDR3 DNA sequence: TGTGCCAGCAGCTCCCGCAGGGGGCTGGTTGAAAAACTGTTTTTT. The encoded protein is CASSSRRGLVEKLFF.

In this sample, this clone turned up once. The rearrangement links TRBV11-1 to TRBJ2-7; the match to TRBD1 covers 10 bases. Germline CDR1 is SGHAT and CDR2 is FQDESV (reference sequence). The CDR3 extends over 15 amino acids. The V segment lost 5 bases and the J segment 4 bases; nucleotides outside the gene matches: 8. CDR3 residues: CASSVSGTGVYEQYF. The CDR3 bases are TGTGCCAGCAGCGTCTCCGGGACAGGGGTGTACGAGCAGTACTTC. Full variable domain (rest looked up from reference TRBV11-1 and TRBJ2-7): EAEVAQSPRYKITEKSQAVAFWCDPISGHATLYWYRQILGQGPELLVQFQDESVVDDSQLPKDRFSAERLKGVDSTLKIQPAELGDSAMYLCASSVSGTGVYEQYFGPGTRLTVT.

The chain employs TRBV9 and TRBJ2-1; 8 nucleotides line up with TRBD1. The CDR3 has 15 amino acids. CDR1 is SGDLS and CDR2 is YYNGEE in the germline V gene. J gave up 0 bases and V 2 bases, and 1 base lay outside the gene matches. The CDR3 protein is CASSVTGGSYNEQFF. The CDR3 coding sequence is TGTGCCAGCAGCGTCACAGGGGGCTCCTACAATGAGCAGTTCTTC.

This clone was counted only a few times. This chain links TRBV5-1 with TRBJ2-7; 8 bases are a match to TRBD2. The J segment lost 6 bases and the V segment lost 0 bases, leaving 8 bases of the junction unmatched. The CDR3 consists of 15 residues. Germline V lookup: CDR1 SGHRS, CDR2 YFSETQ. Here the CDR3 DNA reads TGCGCCAGCAGCTTGGGGTTGCGAACTAGCGGCGAGCAGTACTTC. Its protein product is CASSLGLRTSGEQYF.

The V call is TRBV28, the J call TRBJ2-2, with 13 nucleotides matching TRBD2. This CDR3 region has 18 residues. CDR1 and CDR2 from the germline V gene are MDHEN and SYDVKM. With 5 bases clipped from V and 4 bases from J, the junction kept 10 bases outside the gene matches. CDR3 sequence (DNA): TGTGCCAGCAGTCCCGGGGGACTAGCGGGAATAATCACCGGGGAGCTGTTTTTT. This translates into CASSPGGLAGIITGELFF.

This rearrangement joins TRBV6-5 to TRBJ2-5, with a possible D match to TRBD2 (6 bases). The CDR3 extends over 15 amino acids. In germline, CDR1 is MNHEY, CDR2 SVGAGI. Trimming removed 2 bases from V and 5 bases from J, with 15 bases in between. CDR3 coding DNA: TGTGCCAGCAGTTACGGGACTCGAGAAAGGGAGACCCAGTACTTC. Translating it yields CASSYGTRERETQYF.

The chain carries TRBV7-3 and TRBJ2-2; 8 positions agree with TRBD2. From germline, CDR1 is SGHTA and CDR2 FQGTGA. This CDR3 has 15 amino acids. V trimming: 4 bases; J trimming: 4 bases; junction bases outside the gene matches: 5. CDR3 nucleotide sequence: TGTGCCAGCAGCTACGGACTAGCTGGCACCGGGGAGCTGTTTTTT. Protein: CASSYGLAGTGELFF. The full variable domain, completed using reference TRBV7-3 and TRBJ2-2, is GAGVSQTPSNKVTEKGKYVELRCDPISGHTALYWYRQSLGQGPEFLIYFQGTGAADDSGLPNDRFFAVRPEGSVSTLKIQRTERGDSAVYLCASSYGLAGTGELFFGEGSRLTVL.

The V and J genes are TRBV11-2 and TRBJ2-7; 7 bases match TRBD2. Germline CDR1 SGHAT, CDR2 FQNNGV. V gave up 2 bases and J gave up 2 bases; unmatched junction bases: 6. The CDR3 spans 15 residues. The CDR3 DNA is TGTGCCAGCAGCTTACTAGCGGAGCCAACCTACGAGCAGTACTTC. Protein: CASSLLAEPTYEQYF.

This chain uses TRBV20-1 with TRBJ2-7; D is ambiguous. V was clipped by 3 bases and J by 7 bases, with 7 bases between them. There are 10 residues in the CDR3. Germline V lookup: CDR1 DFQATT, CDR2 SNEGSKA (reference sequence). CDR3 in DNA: TGCAGTGCTAGTCTTAAAGAGCAGTACTTC. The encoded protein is CSASLKEQYF.

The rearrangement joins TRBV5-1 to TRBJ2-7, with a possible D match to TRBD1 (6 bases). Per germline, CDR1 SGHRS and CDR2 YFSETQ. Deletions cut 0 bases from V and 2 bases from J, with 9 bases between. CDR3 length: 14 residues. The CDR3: CASSLGGGTYEQYF. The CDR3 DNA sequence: TGCGCCAGCAGCTTGGGAGGGGGTACCTACGAGCAGTACTTC.

The CDR3 DNA follows: TGTGCCAGCAGTTTACGAGTCCGGACAGGGGGCCGATATGGCTACACCTTC. Encoded protein: CASSLRVRTGGRYGYTF. V usage is TRBV28 and J usage is TRBJ1-2, with TRBD1 identical over 11 bases. The CDR3 extends over 17 amino acids. Germline values: CDR1 MDHEN, CDR2 SYDVKM. V was clipped by 2 bases and J by 5 bases; unmatched bases: 10.

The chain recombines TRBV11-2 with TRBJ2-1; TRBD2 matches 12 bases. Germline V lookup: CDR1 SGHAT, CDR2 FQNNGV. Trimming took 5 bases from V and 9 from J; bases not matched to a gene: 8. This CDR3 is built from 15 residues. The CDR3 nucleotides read TGTGCCAGCAGCCGTCTAGCGGGAGGGCCTGTTGAGCAGTTCTTC. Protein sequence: CASSRLAGGPVEQFF.

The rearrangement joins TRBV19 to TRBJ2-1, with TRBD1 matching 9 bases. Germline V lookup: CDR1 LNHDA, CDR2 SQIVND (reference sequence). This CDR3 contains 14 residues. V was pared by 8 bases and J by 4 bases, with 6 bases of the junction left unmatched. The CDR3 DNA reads TGTGCCAGTGGTAGGGACAGGGATTACAATGAGCAGTTCTTC. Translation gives CASGRDRDYNEQFF.

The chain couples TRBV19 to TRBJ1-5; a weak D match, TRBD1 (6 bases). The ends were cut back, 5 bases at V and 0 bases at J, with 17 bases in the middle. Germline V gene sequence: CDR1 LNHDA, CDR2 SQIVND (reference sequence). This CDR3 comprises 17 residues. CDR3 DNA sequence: TGTGCCAGTAGTGCAGGCACAGGGCCTTATAGCAATCAGCCCCAGCATTTT. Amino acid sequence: CASSAGTGPYSNQPQHF. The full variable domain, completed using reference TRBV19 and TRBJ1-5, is DGGITQSPKYLFRKEGQNVTLSCEQNLNHDAMYWYRQDPGQGLRLIYYSQIVNDFQKGDIAEGYSVSREKKESFPLTVTSAQKNPTAFYLCASSAGTGPYSNQPQHFGDGTRLSIL.

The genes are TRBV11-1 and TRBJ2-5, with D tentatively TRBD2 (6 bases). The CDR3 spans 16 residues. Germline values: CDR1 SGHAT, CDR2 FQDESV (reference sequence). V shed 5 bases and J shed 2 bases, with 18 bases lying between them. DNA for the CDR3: TGTGCCAGCAGCCAAGGGCGCGGGAAGAGGCAAGAGACCCAGTACTTC. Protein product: CASSQGRGKRQETQYF. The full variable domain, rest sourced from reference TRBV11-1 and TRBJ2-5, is EAEVAQSPRYKITEKSQAVAFWCDPISGHATLYWYRQILGQGPELLVQFQDESVVDDSQLPKDRFSAERLKGVDSTLKIQPAELGDSAMYLCASSQGRGKRQETQYFGPGTRLLVL.

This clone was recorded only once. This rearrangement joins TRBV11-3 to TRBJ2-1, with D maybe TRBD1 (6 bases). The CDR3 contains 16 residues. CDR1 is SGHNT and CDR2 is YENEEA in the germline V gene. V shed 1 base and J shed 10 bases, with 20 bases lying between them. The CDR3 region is CASSLGWTAFMGEQFF. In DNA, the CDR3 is TGTGCCAGCAGCTTAGGTTGGACAGCGTTTATGGGGGAGCAGTTCTTC.

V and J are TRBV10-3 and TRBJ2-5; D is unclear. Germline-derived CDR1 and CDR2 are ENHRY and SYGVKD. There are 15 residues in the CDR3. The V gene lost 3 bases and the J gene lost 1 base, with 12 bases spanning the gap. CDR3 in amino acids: CAISDGITVQETQYF. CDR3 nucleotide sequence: TGTGCCATCAGTGATGGTATAACGGTCCAAGAGACCCAGTACTTC.

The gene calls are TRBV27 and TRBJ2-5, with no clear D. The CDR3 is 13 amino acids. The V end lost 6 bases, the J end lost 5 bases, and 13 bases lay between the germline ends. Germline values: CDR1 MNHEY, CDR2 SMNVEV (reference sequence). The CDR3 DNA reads TGTGCCAGCAGGGCCATGGGCTGGGAGACCCAGTACTTC. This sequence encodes CASRAMGWETQYF.